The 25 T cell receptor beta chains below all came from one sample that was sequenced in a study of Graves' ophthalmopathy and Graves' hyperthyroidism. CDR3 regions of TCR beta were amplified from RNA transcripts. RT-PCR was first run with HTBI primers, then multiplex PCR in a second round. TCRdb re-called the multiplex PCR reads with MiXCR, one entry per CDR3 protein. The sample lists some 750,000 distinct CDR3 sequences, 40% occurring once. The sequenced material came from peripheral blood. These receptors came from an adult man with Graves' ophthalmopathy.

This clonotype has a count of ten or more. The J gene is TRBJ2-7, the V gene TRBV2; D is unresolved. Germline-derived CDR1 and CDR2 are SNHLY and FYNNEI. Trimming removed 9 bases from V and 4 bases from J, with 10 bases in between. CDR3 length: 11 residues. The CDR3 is CASTNAYEQYF. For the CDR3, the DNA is TGTGCCAGTACCAATGCGTACGAGCAGTACTTC.

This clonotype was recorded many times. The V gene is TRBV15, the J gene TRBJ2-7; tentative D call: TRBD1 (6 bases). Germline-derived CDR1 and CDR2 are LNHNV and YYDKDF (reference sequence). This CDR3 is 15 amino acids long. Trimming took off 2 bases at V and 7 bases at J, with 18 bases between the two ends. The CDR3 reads CATSRRLQGRGEQYF. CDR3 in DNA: TGTGCCACCAGCAGACGACTCCAGGGGCGAGGGGAGCAGTACTTC.

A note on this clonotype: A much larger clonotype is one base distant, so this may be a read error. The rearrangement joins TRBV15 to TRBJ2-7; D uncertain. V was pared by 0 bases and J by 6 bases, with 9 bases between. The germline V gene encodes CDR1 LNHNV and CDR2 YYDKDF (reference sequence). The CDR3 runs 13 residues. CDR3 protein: CATSRDRDSEQYF. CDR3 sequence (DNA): TGTGCCACCAGCAGAGATAGGGATAGCGAGCAGTACTTC. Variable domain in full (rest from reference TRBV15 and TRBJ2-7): DAMVIQNPRYQVTQFGKPVTLSCSQTLNHNVMYWYQQKSSQAPKLLFHYYDKDFNNEADTPDNFQSRRPNTSFCFLDIRSPGLGDTAMYLCATSRDRDSEQYFGPGTRLTVT.

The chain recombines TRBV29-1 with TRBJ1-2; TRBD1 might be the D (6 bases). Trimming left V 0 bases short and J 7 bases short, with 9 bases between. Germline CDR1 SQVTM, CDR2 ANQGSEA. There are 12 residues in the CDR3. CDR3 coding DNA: TGCAGCGTTGAAGATCCAGGGGTTGGCTACACCTTC. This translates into CSVEDPGVGYTF.

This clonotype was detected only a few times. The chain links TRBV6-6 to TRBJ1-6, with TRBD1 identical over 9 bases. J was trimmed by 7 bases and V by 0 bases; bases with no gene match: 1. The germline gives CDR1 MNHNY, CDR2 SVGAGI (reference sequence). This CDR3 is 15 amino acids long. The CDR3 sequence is CASSYSGQGNSPLHF. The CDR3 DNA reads TGTGCCAGCAGTTACTCAGGACAGGGGAATTCACCCCTCCACTTT.

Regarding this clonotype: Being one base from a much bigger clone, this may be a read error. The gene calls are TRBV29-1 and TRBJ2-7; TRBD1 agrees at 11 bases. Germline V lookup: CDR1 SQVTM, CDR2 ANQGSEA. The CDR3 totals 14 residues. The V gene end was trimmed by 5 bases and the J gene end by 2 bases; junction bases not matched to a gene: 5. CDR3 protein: CSVRGQGVAYEQYF. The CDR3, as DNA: TGCAGCGTTAGGGGACAGGGGGTAGCCTACGAGCAGTACTTC.

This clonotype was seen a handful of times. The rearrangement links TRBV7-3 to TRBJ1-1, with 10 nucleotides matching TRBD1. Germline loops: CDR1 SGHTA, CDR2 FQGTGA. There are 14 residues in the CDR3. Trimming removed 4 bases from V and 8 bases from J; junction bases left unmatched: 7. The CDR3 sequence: CASSSTGGLSEAFF. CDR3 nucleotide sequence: TGTGCCAGCAGCTCGACAGGGGGCCTTTCAGAAGCTTTCTTT.

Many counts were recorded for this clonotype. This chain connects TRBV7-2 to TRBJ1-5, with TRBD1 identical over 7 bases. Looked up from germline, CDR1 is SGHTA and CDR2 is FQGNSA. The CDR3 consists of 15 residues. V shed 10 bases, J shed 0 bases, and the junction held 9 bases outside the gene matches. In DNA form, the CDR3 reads TGTGCCACGCCCGGGACAGAGTATAGCAATCAGCCCCAGCATTTT. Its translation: CATPGTEYSNQPQHF.

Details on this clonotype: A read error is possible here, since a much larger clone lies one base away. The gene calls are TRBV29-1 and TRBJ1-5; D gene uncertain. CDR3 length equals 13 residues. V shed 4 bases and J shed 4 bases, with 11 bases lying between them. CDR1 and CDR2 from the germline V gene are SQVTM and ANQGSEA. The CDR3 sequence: CSVGVGRNQPQHF. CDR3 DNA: TGCAGCGTTGGAGTTGGACGAAATCAGCCCCAGCATTTT.

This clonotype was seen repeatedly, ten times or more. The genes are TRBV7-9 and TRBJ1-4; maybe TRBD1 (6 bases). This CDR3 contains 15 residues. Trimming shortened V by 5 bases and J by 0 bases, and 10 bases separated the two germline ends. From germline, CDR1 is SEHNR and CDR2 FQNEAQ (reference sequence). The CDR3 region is CASSPRGSTNEKLFF. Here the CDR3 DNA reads TGTGCCAGCAGCCCCAGGGGATCAACTAATGAAAAACTGTTTTTT. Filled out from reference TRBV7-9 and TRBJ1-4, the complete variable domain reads DTGVSQNPRHKITKRGQNVTFRCDPISEHNRLYWYRQTLGQGPEFLTYFQNEAQLEKSRLLSDRFSAERPKGSFSTLEIQRTEQGDSAMYLCASSPRGSTNEKLFFGSGTQLSVL.

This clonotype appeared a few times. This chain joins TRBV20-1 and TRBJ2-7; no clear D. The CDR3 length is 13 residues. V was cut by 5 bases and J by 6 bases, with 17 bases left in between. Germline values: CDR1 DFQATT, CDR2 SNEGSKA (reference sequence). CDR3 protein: CSAPDPALPEQYF. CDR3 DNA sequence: TGCAGTGCTCCGGACCCCGCCTTGCCCGAGCAGTACTTC.

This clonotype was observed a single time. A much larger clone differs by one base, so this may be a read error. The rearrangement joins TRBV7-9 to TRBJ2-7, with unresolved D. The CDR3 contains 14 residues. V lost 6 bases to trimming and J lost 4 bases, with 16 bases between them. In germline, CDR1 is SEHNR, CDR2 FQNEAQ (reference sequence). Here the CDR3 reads CASSFGGPMYEQYF. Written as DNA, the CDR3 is TGTGCCAGCAGTTTCGGTGGCCCCATGTACGAGCAGTACTTC.

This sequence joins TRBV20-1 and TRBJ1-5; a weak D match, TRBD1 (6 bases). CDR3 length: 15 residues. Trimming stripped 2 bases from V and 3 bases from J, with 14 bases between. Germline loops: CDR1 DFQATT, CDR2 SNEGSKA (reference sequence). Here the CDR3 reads CSARTGIQPNQPQHF. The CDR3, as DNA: TGCAGTGCTAGAACAGGGATACAACCCAATCAGCCCCAGCATTTT.

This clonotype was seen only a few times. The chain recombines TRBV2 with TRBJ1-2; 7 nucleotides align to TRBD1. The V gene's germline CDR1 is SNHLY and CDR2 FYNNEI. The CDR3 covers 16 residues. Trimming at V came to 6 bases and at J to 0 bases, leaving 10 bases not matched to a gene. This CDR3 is CASSGGGPRANYGYTF. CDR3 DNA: TGTGCCAGCAGCGGAGGGGGCCCCCGGGCTAACTATGGCTACACCTTC.

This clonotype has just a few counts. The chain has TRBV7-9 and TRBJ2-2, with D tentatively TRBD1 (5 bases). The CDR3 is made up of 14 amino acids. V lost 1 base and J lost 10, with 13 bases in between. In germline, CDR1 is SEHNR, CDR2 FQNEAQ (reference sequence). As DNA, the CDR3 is TGTGCCAGCAGCTTAGAGGGGCCTCTCCCGGAGCTGTTTTTT. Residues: CASSLEGPLPELFF.

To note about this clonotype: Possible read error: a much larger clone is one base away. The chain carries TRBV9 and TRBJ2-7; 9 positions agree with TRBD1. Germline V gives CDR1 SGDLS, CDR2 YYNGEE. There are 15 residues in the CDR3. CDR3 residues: CASSALGQGRYEQCF. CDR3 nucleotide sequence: TGTGCCAGCAGCGCCTTAGGACAGGGGAGGTACGAGCAGTGCTTC.

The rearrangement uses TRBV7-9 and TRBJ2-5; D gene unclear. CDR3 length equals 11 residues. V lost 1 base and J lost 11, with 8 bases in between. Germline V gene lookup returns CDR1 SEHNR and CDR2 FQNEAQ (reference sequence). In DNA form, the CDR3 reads TGTGCCAGCAGCTTAGTGGAGAATCAGTACTTC. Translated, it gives CASSLVENQYF.

The CDR3 sequence is CASSLGVGQTHQETQYF. In nucleotides, the CDR3 is TGTGCCAGCAGTTTAGGGGTGGGGCAGACCCACCAAGAGACCCAGTACTTC. The chain has TRBV12-3 or TRBV12-4 and TRBJ2-5; tentative D call: TRBD1 (5 bases). Trimming removed 1 base from V and 0 bases from J, with 15 bases in between. The length of the CDR3 is 17 residues.

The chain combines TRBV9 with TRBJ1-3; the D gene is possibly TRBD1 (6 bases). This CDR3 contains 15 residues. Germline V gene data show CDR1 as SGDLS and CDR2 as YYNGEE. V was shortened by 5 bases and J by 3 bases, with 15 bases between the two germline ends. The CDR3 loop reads CASSDGTPNGNTIYF. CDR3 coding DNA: TGTGCCAGCAGTGACGGGACACCTAATGGAAACACCATATATTTT.

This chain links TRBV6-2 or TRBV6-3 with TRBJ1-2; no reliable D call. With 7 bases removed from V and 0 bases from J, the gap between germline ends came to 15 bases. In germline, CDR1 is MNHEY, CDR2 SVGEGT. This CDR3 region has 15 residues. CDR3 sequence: CASKSPGEANYGYTF. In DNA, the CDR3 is TGTGCCAGCAAGAGTCCTGGGGAAGCTAACTATGGCTACACCTTC.

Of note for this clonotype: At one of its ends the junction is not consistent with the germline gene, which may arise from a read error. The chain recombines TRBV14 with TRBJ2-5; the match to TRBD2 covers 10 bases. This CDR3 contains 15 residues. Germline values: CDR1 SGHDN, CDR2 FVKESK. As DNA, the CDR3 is TGTGCCAGCAGCCATTCAGCGGGAGGGCGATCGGTTCTCGTCTTC. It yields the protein CASSHSAGGRSVLVF.

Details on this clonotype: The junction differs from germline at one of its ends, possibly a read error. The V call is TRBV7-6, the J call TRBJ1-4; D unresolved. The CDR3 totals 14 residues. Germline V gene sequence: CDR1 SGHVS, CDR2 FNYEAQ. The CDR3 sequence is CASSRFGEAENLFF. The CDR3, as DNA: TGTGCCAGCAGCCGTTTCGGGGAGGCTGAAAACCTGTTTTTT.

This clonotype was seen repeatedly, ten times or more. CDR3 in DNA: TGTGCCAGCTCCCCCCAGATACAAGAGACCCAGTACTTC. Protein sequence: CASSPQIQETQYF. The J gene is TRBJ2-5, the V gene TRBV2; no reliable D call. Germline-derived CDR1 and CDR2 are SNHLY and FYNNEI. The V gene lost 8 bases and the J gene lost 2 bases, with 12 bases spanning the gap. The CDR3 loop spans 13 amino acids.

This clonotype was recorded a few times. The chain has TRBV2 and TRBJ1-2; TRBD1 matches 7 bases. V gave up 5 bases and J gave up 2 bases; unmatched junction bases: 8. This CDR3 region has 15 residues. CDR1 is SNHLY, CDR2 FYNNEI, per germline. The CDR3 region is CASSQTGPGNYGYTF. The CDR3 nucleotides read TGTGCCAGCAGTCAGACAGGGCCCGGGAACTATGGCTACACCTTC.

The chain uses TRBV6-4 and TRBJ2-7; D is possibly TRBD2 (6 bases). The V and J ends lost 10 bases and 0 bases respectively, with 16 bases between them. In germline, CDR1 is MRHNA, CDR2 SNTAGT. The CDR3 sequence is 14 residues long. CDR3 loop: CATSIGGSSYEQYF. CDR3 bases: TGTGCCACCTCTATTGGGGGGAGCTCCTACGAGCAGTACTTC.